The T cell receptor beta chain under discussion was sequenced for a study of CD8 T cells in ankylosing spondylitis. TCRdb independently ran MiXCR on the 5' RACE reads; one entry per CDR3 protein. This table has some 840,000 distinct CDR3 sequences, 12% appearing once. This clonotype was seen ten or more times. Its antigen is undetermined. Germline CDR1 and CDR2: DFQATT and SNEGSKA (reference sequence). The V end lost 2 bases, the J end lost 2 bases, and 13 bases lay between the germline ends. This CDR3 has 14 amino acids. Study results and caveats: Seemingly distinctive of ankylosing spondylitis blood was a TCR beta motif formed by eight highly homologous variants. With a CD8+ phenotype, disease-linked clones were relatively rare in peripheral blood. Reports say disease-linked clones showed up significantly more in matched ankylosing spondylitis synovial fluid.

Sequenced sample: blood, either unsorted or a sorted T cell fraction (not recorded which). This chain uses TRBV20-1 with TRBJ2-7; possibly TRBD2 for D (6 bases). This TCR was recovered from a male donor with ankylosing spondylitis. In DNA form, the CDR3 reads TGCAGTGCTAGACCGGGACTTCCTACCTACGAGCAGTACTTC. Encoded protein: CSARPGLPTYEQYF.